These T cell receptor beta chains were read from a single sample in a study of graft-versus-host responses after intestinal transplantation. The method was immunoSEQ multiplex PCR; TCRdb's version includes in-frame clones alone and lacks a portion of them. The sample lists more than 100,000 clones, roughly 93% seen once, with under 1.5% in the top ten. The antigens for these receptors are not known. The sample in question was unstimulated CD8+ T cells sorted from spleen or lymph node cells, obtained before intestinal transplant. These receptors all stem from a human donor who received an intestinal transplant. Each CDR3 is given with its conserved first and last residue. D genes are given only for firm matches.

TRBV19	15	TRBJ2-1	-	CASSIWGRWDNEQFF
TRBV7-9	16	TRBJ1-4	TRBD1	CASSSPGDREVWKLFF
TRBV7-8	13	TRBJ2-3	-	CASSSLGRDTQYF
TRBV5-8	12	TRBJ2-1	-	CASSPTRNEQFF
TRBV7-6	16	TRBJ2-1	-	CASSLDGASSYNEQFF
TRBV5-1	16	TRBJ2-7	-	CASSLAAQGSSYEQYF
TRBV21-1	15	TRBJ1-5	-	CASSKSGGGNQPQHF
TRBV19	14	TRBJ2-7	-	CASSPNIRHYEQYF
TRBV29-1	12	TRBJ2-7	-	CSVRFGGYEQYF
TRBV7-2	14	TRBJ2-7	-	CASSLSPGGYEQYF
TRBV11-3	12	TRBJ2-5	-	CASSLDGETQYF
TRBV27	15	TRBJ2-7	TRBD2	CASSAQAGHSYEQYF
TRBV25-1	17	TRBJ2-1	TRBD1	CASSGMLGQGVYNEQFF
TRBV6-1	14	TRBJ2-7	-	CATDQGLFSYEQYF
TRBV5-6	15	TRBJ2-7	TRBD1	CASSPGQAIAYEQYF
TRBV6-4	14	TRBJ1-1	-	CASSDLNSLVKAFF
TRBV6-1	18	TRBJ1-2	TRBD1	CASSGYLGQGSINYGYTF
TRBV7-9	12	TRBJ2-7	-	CASSLDLGEQYF
TRBV5-6	11	TRBJ2-1	-	CASSLGGPQFF
TRBV6-1	16	TRBJ1-2	TRBD1	CASSENGGTGSYGYTF
TRBV7-9	15	TRBJ1-1	-	CASSLLGGSGTEAFF
TRBV6-5	15	TRBJ2-1	TRBD2	CASRRNSGGADEQFF
TRBV19	16	TRBJ1-2	-	CASSARGDKYNYGYTF
TRBV2	14	TRBJ1-2	-	CASSPGPGNYGYTF
TRBV5-1	16	TRBJ1-1	-	CASSEQDAILNTEAFF
TRBV7-9	14	TRBJ2-3	-	CASSDGVEADTQYF
TRBV4-1	16	TRBJ2-2	-	CASSQEVRGGPGELFF
TRBV27	16	TRBJ1-1	-	CASRTHLQGSNTEAFF
TRBV11-2	16	TRBJ1-1	-	CASSLGIRDWAPEAFF
TRBV14	15	TRBJ1-2	-	CASSLPGGDNLGYTF
TRBV7-9	13	TRBJ1-1	TRBD1	CASSRDSNTEAFF
TRBV7-8	16	TRBJ2-1	TRBD1	CASSPLGQGAWNEQFF
TRBV2	11	TRBJ1-1	-	CASPGNTEAFF
TRBV6-5	11	TRBJ2-1	TRBD2	CASSSGGEQFF
TRBV7-6	15	TRBJ2-6	-	CASSLGVGWANVLTF
TRBV4-1	12	TRBJ1-2	-	CASSHGGYGYTF
TRBV9	14	TRBJ2-6	-	CASSGYSGANVLTF
TRBV7-9	14	TRBJ2-1	-	CASSAGPPGSEQFF
TRBV5-1	19	TRBJ2-1	-	CASSFLRQGGGLAANEQFF
TRBV5-6	17	TRBJ2-3	-	CASSSITGPMETDTQYF
TRBV11-1	13	TRBJ1-1	-	CASSFGVVSEAFF
TRBV2	16	TRBJ2-1	TRBD2	CASETSGGRSYNEQFF
TRBV4-1	16	TRBJ1-2	-	CASSPWEGVVSYGYTF
TRBV29-1	12	TRBJ1-2	-	CSVDGTNYGYTF
TRBV6-5	15	TRBJ2-2	-	CASSLDIANTGELFF
TRBV6-6	16	TRBJ1-5	TRBD1	CASSYPDREGNQPQHF
TRBV7-8	13	TRBJ1-2	-	CASSLAGDAGKTF
TRBV7-2	17	TRBJ1-2	-	CASRTGRKGWANYGYTF
TRBV9	16	TRBJ2-1	TRBD1	CASSSGQGAPYNEQFF
TRBV4-2	14	TRBJ1-2	-	CASSPTGGNYGYTF
TRBV11-3	17	TRBJ2-3	TRBD2	CASSQRLAGGPSDTQYF